This T cell receptor (beta chain) stems from a study of blood T cell repertoires in COVID-19. Study information: The samples span acute and convalescent COVID-19 from the United States, Italy and Spain. T cells, B-cell-depleted T cells, or PBMCs provided the cDNA or gDNA that served as material.

Authors' data handling: Estimation of nucleated cell counts was performed using reference gene primer amplification. Sequenced by immunoSEQ multiplex PCR; TCRdb stores in-frame clones only, minus some. V and J calls plus clone size are reproduced from that table; the DNA served to infer D and trimming. Of over 250,000 clones in the sample, approximately 85% were seen once. Germline values: CDR1 WSHSY, CDR2 SAAADI. The CDR3 is 13 residues long. The ends lost 5 bases at V and 8 bases at J; junction bases unmatched: 6. Sample: peripheral blood. The clonotype comes from a woman in her 30s with acute or convalescent COVID-19. The chain combines TRBV10-2 with TRBJ1-2; 9 bases are a match to TRBD1. In nucleotides, the CDR3 is TGCGCCAGCAGTCCCTACAGGGGGCGAGGCTACACCTTC. Residues: CASSPYRGRGYTF.